This T cell receptor (beta chain) appears in the sequencing data of a study of blood T cells in healthy people across ages. Findings of the study overall: CMV status of donors was unknown, possibly confounding expanded clonotype changes.

Comments on this clonotype: Its antigen is undetermined.

Germline-derived CDR1 and CDR2 are SGHTA and FQGNSA. The ends were cut back, 5 bases at V and 6 bases at J, with 17 bases in the middle. The CDR3 is 15 amino acids. With a J-beta primer mix and a sample-barcoded 5' primer, a second PCR ran about 7 to 11 cycles. TCRdb reprocessed the 5' RACE reads with MiXCR, giving one entry per CDR3 protein. Among 500,000 to 600,000 distinct CDR3 sequences listed, roughly 29% were seen once. The source is a woman between 70 and 85 years old in good health. Sample: blood. The chain uses TRBV7-2 and TRBJ2-1; weak D call: TRBD2 (7 bases). The CDR3 protein is CASSPQGGGFNEQFF. The CDR3 DNA sequence: TGTGCCAGCAGCCCCCAAGGGGGGGGGTTCAATGAGCAGTTCTTC.